The entry below describes one TCR beta chain. By how much of the sample it makes up, this clonotype is medium-sized (0.01 to 0.1%). Its antigen target is currently unknown. The record has no base qualities; no much larger clone is one base away. The data originate from a study of T cells generated in artificial thymic organoids (dated by TCRdb to 2016 to 2017). Some background on the complete study: The TCR alpha and beta CDR3 repertoires of CD8 single positive T cells derived from in vitro artificial thymic organoids were compared with those of thymic and peripheral blood naive CD8 T cells. Displayed repertoire sequencing data were described as representative of three independent experiments.

To build artificial thymic organoids, human HSPCs were aggregated with MS5 murine stromal cells transduced with human DLL1, and the aggregates were cultured at an air-liquid interface. Organoids were seeded with FACS-purified CD34+CD3- hematopoietic stem and progenitor cells depleted of residual T cells. Organoids were cultured in serum-free RB27 medium: RPMI 1640 supplemented with B27, FLT3L, IL-7 and ascorbic acid. Before RNA extraction, CD3+TCRalphabeta+CD8 single positive T cells from both organoids and thymus were sorted by FACS. For each sample, total RNA was purified from around 40,000 to 200,000 sorted cells using the RNeasy Micro kit, and RNA quality was assessed on an Agilent RNA 6000 Nano chip. TCRalpha and TCRbeta libraries were amplified separately by semi-nested PCR with Advantage 2 and reverse primers in the TRAC or TRBC constant regions. Between roughly 3 and 550 ng of total RNA was used as input for first-strand cDNA synthesis. The TCR cDNA libraries were generated by 5'-RACE using the SMARTer PCR cDNA Synthesis kit, with a poly-dT primer driving first-strand synthesis. The semi-nested reverse primers in the constant regions carried 5-nucleotide sample-specific barcodes, and the PCR products were cleaned up with the Zymo DNA Clean and Concentrator-5 kit. Pools of up to ten barcoded samples were ligated to Illumina adaptors and sequenced on an Illumina MiSeq as 2 x 150 bp paired-end reads. As for the original processing: After demultiplexing, reads were aligned using BLAT against a custom library built from IMGT containing every combination of human TRAV, TRAJ, TRBV, TRBD and TRBJ. The best BLAT hits were picked using pslCDnaFilter (-maxAligns=1, -ignoreIntrons), and custom Perl scripts were used to calculate clonotype frequencies. The raw public data were reprocessed by TCRdb itself: fastp quality trimming at Q25, MiXCR clonotype calling, in-frame beta chains only. Rows are unified per CDR3 protein, each entry keeping the most common DNA and genes. Here the V and J calls rest on TCRdb's processing, not on the authors' analysis. This sample lists under 10,000 distinct CDR3 sequences; 20% to 30% were detected once. Of the sample, roughly 3.3% falls within the top ten clones.

The CDR3 sequence holds 14 residues, the cysteine and phenylalanine included. The CDR3 DNA has 42 bases and is translated from base 1. The V end gives up 4 bases and the J end 2 bases, leaving 2 bases in the junction not matched to a gene. Broad study findings and their caveats: Organoid-derived CD8 single positive T cells showed physiological TCR clonotype diversity comparable to thymic and blood naive CD8 T cells. Organoid-derived T cells did not show skewed Valpha or Vbeta usage, which argues against unconventional lineages or clonal expansions being dominant.

Sequences were obtained from naive CD8+ T cells grown in artificial thymic organoids from cord blood stem and progenitor cells. The label giving this sample's cell subset or site can be read as: CD3+TCRalphabeta+CD8SP T cells; for blood, CD45RO-CCR7+ naive CD8+ T cells. The chain is made from TRBV12-3 or TRBV12-4 and TRBJ2-7; 10 nucleotides in the junction match TRBD2. The receptor was isolated from a human donor who gave cord blood stem cells for thymic organoid culture, a cardiac surgery patient who gave postnatal thymus, or a blood donor (not recorded which). For the CDR3, the sequence is CASSWTSGTYEQYF. The DNA reads TGTGCCAGCAGTTGGACTAGCGGAACCTACGAGCAGTACTTC.